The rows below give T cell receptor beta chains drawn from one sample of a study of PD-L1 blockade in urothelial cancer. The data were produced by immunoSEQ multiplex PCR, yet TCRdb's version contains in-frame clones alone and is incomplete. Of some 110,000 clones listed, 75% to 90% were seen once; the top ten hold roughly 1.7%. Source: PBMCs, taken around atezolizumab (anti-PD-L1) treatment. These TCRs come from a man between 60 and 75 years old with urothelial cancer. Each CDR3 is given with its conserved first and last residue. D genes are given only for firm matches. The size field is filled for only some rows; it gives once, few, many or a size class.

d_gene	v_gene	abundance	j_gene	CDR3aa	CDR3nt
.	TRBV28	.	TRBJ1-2	CASSSWTKRDYGYTF	TGTGCCAGCAGTTCCTGGACAAAAAGGGACTATGGCTACACCTTC
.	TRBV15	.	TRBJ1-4	CATSRSGLANEKLFF	TGTGCCACCAGCCGATCAGGGTTAGCTAATGAAAAACTGTTTTTT
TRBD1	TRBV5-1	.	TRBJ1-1	CASSFQGTVNTEAFF	TGCGCCAGCAGCTTTCAAGGGACAGTGAACACTGAAGCTTTCTTT
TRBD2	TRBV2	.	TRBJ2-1	CASSREVGYNEQFF	TGTGCCAGCAGCCGGGAGGTGGGTTACAATGAGCAGTTCTTC
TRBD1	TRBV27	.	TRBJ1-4	CASSFKTGLATNEKLFF	TGTGCCAGCAGTTTCAAGACAGGGCTCGCAACTAATGAAAAACTGTTTTTT
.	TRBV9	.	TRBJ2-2	CASSEHTGTGELFF	TGTGCCAGCAGCGAGCACACGGGGACCGGGGAGCTGTTTTTT
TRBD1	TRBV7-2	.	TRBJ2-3	CASRPTGYLDTQYF	TGTGCCAGCAGACCGACAGGGTATCTAGATACGCAGTATTTT
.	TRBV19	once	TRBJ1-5	CASNPLATGIDQPQHF	TGTGCCAGTAACCCCCTCGCCACAGGGATCGATCAGCCCCAGCATTTT
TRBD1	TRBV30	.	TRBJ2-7	CAFRQGYEQYF	TGTGCCTTCAGACAGGGCTACGAGCAGTACTTC
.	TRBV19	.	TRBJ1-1	CASSIRSGMRGTEAFF	TGTGCCAGTAGTATTCGGAGTGGCATGCGGGGAACTGAAGCTTTCTTT
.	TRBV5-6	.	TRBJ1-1	CASSSAERATEAFF	TGTGCCAGCAGTTCCGCGGAGAGGGCCACTGAAGCTTTCTTT
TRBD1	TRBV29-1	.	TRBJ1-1	CSVSTGENTEAFF	TGCAGCGTTTCTACAGGGGAGAACACTGAAGCTTTCTTT
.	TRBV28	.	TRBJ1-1	CASAGVRNTEAFF	TGTGCCAGCGCAGGGGTTAGAAACACTGAAGCTTTCTTT
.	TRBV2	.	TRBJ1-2	CASSERGNYGYTF	TGTGCCAGCAGTGAACGGGGAAACTATGGCTACACCTTC
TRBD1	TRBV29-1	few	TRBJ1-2	CSVRGQGGGYTF	TGCAGCGTGAGGGGACAGGGAGGTGGCTACACCTTC
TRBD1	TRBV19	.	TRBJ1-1	CASSGWTGGTEAFF	TGTGCCAGTAGTGGATGGACAGGGGGAACTGAAGCTTTCTTT
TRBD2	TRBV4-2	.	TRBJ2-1	CASSQEPPAGVDNEQFF	TGTGCCAGCAGCCAAGAGCCGCCAGCGGGGGTAGACAATGAGCAGTTCTTC
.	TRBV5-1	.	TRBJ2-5	CASSSGLGSEETQYF	TGCGCCAGCAGCTCCGGTTTGGGCAGTGAAGAGACCCAGTACTTC
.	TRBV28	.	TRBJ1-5	CASRHRVNQPQHF	TGTGCCAGCAGGCACAGGGTCAATCAGCCCCAGCATTTT
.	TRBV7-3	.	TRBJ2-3	CASSFTGGPFDTQYF	TGTGCCAGCAGCTTTACGGGGGGCCCTTTCGATACGCAGTATTTT
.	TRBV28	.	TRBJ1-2	CASSGNYGYTF	TGTGCCAGCTCGGGGAACTATGGCTACACCTTC